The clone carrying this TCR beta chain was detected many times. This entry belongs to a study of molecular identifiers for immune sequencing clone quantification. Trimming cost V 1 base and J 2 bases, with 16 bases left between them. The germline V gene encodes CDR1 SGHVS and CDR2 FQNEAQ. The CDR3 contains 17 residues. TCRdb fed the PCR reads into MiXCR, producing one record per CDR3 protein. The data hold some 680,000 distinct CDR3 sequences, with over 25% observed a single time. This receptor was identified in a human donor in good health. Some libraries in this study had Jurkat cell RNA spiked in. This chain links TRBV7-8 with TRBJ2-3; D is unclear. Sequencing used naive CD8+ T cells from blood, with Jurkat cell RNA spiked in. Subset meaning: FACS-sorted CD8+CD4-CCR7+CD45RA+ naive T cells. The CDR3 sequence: CASSLELSVPNTDTQYF. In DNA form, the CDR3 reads TGTGCCAGCAGCTTAGAACTTTCAGTCCCGAACACAGATACGCAGTATTTT.